The 19 T cell receptor beta chains below all came from one sample that was sequenced in a study of chemoradiotherapy in HPV16-positive cancers. Profiling relied on immunoSEQ multiplex PCR, and the TCRdb table lists in-frame clones only, not all of them. The table includes about 24,000 clones, roughly 94% detected once. The material was obtained from a patient who underwent chemoradiotherapy. The receptors shown here come from a human donor with HPV-associated anogenital cancer.

The rearrangement uses TRBV28 and TRBJ1-2; D call uncertain. Looked up from germline, CDR1 is MDHEN and CDR2 is SYDVKM. The germline V and J ends were trimmed by 5 bases and 7 bases, with 11 bases remaining between them. This CDR3 region has 12 residues. The chain's CDR3 is CASSRARGGYTF. The CDR3 region has the DNA TGTGCCAGCAGTCGGGCGCGGGGTGGCTACACCTTC.

In this sample, this clone turned up once. This chain connects TRBV7-9 to TRBJ2-5; TRBD2 agrees at 11 bases. Trimming removed 6 bases from V and 1 base from J; junction bases left unmatched: 4. Germline CDR1 is SEHNR and CDR2 is FQNEAQ (reference sequence). This CDR3 contains 15 residues. CDR3 coding DNA: TGTGCCAGCAGACCTGGGACTAGCGGCCAAGAGACCCAGTACTTC. It translates to CASRPGTSGQETQYF.

The genes are TRBV6-4 and TRBJ1-1; TRBD1 aligns across 10 bases. J was trimmed by 1 base and V by 6 bases; bases with no gene match: 2. CDR3 length: 14 amino acids. Per germline, CDR1 MRHNA and CDR2 SNTAGT. The CDR3 is CASRRDRGNTEAFF. The CDR3 DNA is TGTGCCAGCAGGCGGGACAGGGGGAACACTGAAGCTTTCTTT.

The chain employs TRBV5-1 and TRBJ2-3; 7 bases are a match to TRBD2. The V gene end was trimmed by 4 bases and the J gene end by 1 base; junction bases not matched to a gene: 6. Germline assignment: CDR1 SGHRS and CDR2 YFSETQ. There are 15 residues in the CDR3. CDR3 sequence reads: CASSRLGGGTDTQYF. DNA for the CDR3: TGCGCCAGCAGCCGACTGGGAGGGGGCACAGATACGCAGTATTTT.

This clone showed up just once. V and J are TRBV19 and TRBJ2-1; TRBD1 might be the D (5 bases). This CDR3 has 16 amino acids. V lost 6 bases and J lost 6, with 21 bases in between. Germline V lookup: CDR1 LNHDA, CDR2 SQIVND (reference sequence). As DNA, the CDR3 is TGTGCCAGTAGCCCAATGACAGACATACCCACCAATGAGCAGTTCTTC. Protein sequence: CASSPMTDIPTNEQFF. Full variable domain (missing parts from reference TRBV19 and TRBJ2-1): DGGITQSPKYLFRKEGQNVTLSCEQNLNHDAMYWYRQDPGQGLRLIYYSQIVNDFQKGDIAEGYSVSREKKESFPLTVTSAQKNPTAFYLCASSPMTDIPTNEQFFGPGTRLTVL.

V is TRBV6-6 and J is TRBJ1-5; TRBD1 agrees at 8 bases. CDR1 is MNHNY and CDR2 is SVGAGI in the germline V gene (reference sequence). This CDR3 region has 15 residues. With V trimmed by 4 bases and J by 5 bases, 7 bases remained unmatched. The CDR3 region has the DNA TGTGCCAGCAGTTGGGTGTCACAGGGGGATCAGCCCCAGCATTTT. It is translated as CASSWVSQGDQPQHF.

The chain is built from TRBV28 and TRBJ2-7; 10 bases are shared with TRBD1. CDR1 is MDHEN, CDR2 SYDVKM, per germline. The V segment lost 6 bases and the J segment 0 bases; nucleotides outside the gene matches: 11. The CDR3 consists of 17 residues. CDR3 loop: CASSPAGGQGYSYEQYF. The CDR3 nucleotides are TGTGCCAGCAGCCCGGCCGGGGGACAGGGGTACTCCTACGAGCAGTACTTC.

The CDR3 protein is CASSIVLGGEQYF. The CDR3 coding sequence is TGTGCCAGTAGTATAGTTCTGGGAGGCGAGCAGTACTTC. The chain recombines TRBV19 with TRBJ2-7; TRBD2 might be the D (6 bases). This CDR3 contains 13 residues. V lost 1 base, J lost 6 bases, and 10 bases lay in between. Germline loops: CDR1 LNHDA, CDR2 SQIVND (reference sequence). Variable domain in full (rest from reference TRBV19 and TRBJ2-7): DGGITQSPKYLFRKEGQNVTLSCEQNLNHDAMYWYRQDPGQGLRLIYYSQIVNDFQKGDIAEGYSVSREKKESFPLTVTSAQKNPTAFYLCASSIVLGGEQYFGPGTRLTVT.

As to this clone: In the same sample, other DNA sequences code for this CDR3. The V and J genes are TRBV4-3 and TRBJ2-3; D not certain. Germline loops: CDR1 LGHNA, CDR2 YSLEER. Trimming removed 0 bases from V and 7 bases from J, with 11 bases in between. The CDR3 consists of 14 residues. The CDR3 coding sequence is TGCGCCAGCAGCCAAGATTTGGCTTTGAATACGCAGTATTTT. As protein: CASSQDLALNTQYF.

A single count supports this clone. This sequence joins TRBV4-2 and TRBJ2-5; TRBD2 aligns across 7 bases. This CDR3 is 15 amino acids long. J lost 2 bases, V lost 0 bases, and 3 bases had no gene match. Germline CDR1 LGHNA, CDR2 YNFKEQ. The CDR3 DNA reads as TGTGCCAGCAGCCAAGATCGCGGGGGACAAGAGACCCAGTACTTC. Translation gives CASSQDRGGQETQYF.

The sample holds one count of this clone. The rearrangement joins TRBV5-6 to TRBJ1-4; D might be TRBD1 (5 bases). The CDR3 is 15 amino acids. CDR1 is SGHDT and CDR2 is YYEEEE in the germline V gene. V lost 2 bases to trimming and J lost 8 bases, with 16 bases between them. The CDR3 reads CASSLGLTEGEKLFF. In DNA form, the CDR3 reads TGTGCCAGCAGCTTAGGCCTCACCGAGGGGGAAAAACTGTTTTTT.

The rearrangement joins TRBV5-8 to TRBJ1-1; D is possibly TRBD1 (6 bases). The CDR3 is 16 residues long. V lost 4 bases and J 0 bases, leaving 16 bases between the germline ends. Per germline, CDR1 SGHTS and CDR2 YDEGEE. The chain's CDR3 is CASSLRQAVLNTEAFF. The CDR3 DNA sequence: TGTGCCAGCAGCCTGCGACAGGCTGTTTTGAACACTGAAGCTTTCTTT.

The chain has TRBV5-6 and TRBJ1-1; D call uncertain. The germline gives CDR1 SGHDT, CDR2 YYEEEE. The length of the CDR3 is 14 residues. Trimming left V 2 bases short and J 5 bases short, with 13 bases between. CDR3 nucleotide sequence: TGTGCCAGCAGCTTAGGCTGGGCTAATACTGAAGCTTTCTTT. Protein sequence: CASSLGWANTEAFF.

The chain carries TRBV5-1 and TRBJ1-4; 8 positions match TRBD1. CDR1 and CDR2 (germline): SGHRS, YFSETQ. The CDR3 runs 15 residues. After removal of 3 bases from V and 8 bases from J, the junction contained 9 bases not matched to a gene. CDR3: CASSSQGGGQEKLFF. CDR3 sequence (DNA): TGCGCCAGCAGCTCACAGGGGGGAGGTCAGGAAAAACTGTTTTTT.

The chain carries TRBV7-9 and TRBJ1-1; D unclear. The CDR3 extends over 13 amino acids. V was cut by 3 bases and J by 7 bases, with 12 bases left in between. Germline loops: CDR1 SEHNR, CDR2 FQNEAQ (reference sequence). The CDR3 coding sequence is TGTGCCAGCAGCTTCGGGCAAGCCGATGAAGCTTTCTTT. Translating gives CASSFGQADEAFF.

The chain joins TRBV10-1 to TRBJ1-1; D not certain. This CDR3 has 15 amino acids. Per germline, CDR1 WNHNN and CDR2 SYGVQD (reference sequence). The V end lost 1 base, the J end lost 5 bases, and 14 bases lay between the germline ends. The CDR3 DNA sequence: TGCGCCAGCAGTGAGTATAGTTGGGGAAGGACTGAAGCTTTCTTT. Translating it yields CASSEYSWGRTEAFF.

The rearrangement joins TRBV5-1 to TRBJ2-3; 9 bases line up with TRBD2. V gave up 6 bases and J gave up 8 bases; unmatched junction bases: 10. Germline V gene data show CDR1 as SGHRS and CDR2 as YFSETQ. This CDR3 is built from 14 residues. The CDR3 is CASKAGGAEGTQYF. In DNA, the CDR3 is TGCGCCAGCAAAGCGGGGGGCGCTGAGGGTACGCAGTATTTT.

The chain uses TRBV19 and TRBJ2-6; D is unresolved. The germline V and J ends were trimmed by 7 bases and 0 bases, with 22 bases remaining between them. Germline V gene data show CDR1 as LNHDA and CDR2 as SQIVND (reference sequence). The CDR3 has 19 residues. The CDR3, as DNA: TGTGCCAGTACCCCTGGGCAGCTCATGTCAAACTCTGGGGCCAACGTCCTGACTTTC. Its protein is CASTPGQLMSNSGANVLTF.

A few counts support this clone. This sequence joins TRBV30 and TRBJ1-2; possibly TRBD1 for D (5 bases). Germline CDR1 and CDR2: GTSNPN and SVGIG (reference sequence). The CDR3 is 14 amino acids. Trimming pared 4 bases from V and 3 bases from J, leaving 15 bases between. The CDR3 DNA sequence: TGTGCCTGGAACCCGGGACCCAGCCACTATGGCTACACCTTC. Translated: CAWNPGPSHYGYTF.